This note documents a single T cell receptor (beta chain) sequence. Clones were read by immunoSEQ multiplex PCR, and TCRdb kept only the in-frame ones, dropping some. The table includes approximately 80,000 clones, roughly 80% detected once. The data were taken from a study of radiotherapy plus CTLA-4 blockade in lung cancer. V lost 3 bases and J 4 bases, leaving 9 bases between the germline ends. Germline V gene sequence: CDR1 GTSNPN, CDR2 SVGIG (reference sequence). This CDR3 is built from 13 residues. This sequence originates from a human donor with non-small cell lung cancer who had stable disease on radiotherapy plus ipilimumab. V gene TRBV30 combines with J gene TRBJ1-4, with D possibly matching TRBD1 (5 bases). This sample comprised peripheral blood, obtained from a patient treated with radiotherapy plus ipilimumab. CDR3 sequence: CAWSQGVNEKLFF. In DNA form, the CDR3 reads TGTGCCTGGAGCCAGGGAGTTAATGAAAAACTGTTTTTT.